This passage covers 19 T cell receptor beta chains from one sample sequenced in a study of T cells in localized non-small cell lung cancer. Produced via immunoSEQ multiplex PCR; TCRdb's table is partial and in-frame only. The sample includes tens of thousands of clones, 85% to 90% of them seen just once. The sequences come from peripheral blood, collected before any cancer treatment. The receptor source for this set is a male donor at least 60 years old with stage I lung adenocarcinoma.

The rearrangement joins TRBV19 to TRBJ2-1; D may be TRBD2 (5 bases). CDR3 length equals 17 residues. V was shortened by 3 bases and J by 3 bases, with 18 bases between the two germline ends. Germline values: CDR1 LNHDA, CDR2 SQIVND (reference sequence). CDR3 region: CASSITTNRGLYNEQFF. The CDR3 DNA is TGTGCCAGTAGTATCACGACTAACCGTGGTCTCTACAATGAGCAGTTCTTC.

The rearrangement links TRBV9 to TRBJ1-3; D possibly corresponds to TRBD1 (6 bases). CDR1 and CDR2 from the germline V gene are SGDLS and YYNGEE. Trimming cost V 3 bases and J 4 bases, with 14 bases left between them. The CDR3 loop spans 15 amino acids. For the CDR3, the DNA is TGTGCCAGCAGCGCCGGACAGCCTGGGGGAAACACCATATATTTT. Its protein product is CASSAGQPGGNTIYF.

The chain links TRBV18 to TRBJ2-3; D might be TRBD1 (5 bases). Per the germline V gene, CDR1 is KGHSH and CDR2 is LQKENI. This CDR3 comprises 15 residues. Trimming left V 0 bases short and J 1 base short, with 8 bases between. The CDR3 is CASSPPDTGTDTQYF. Written as DNA, the CDR3 is TGTGCCAGCTCACCACCGGACACCGGCACAGATACGCAGTATTTT. Based on the CDR3 plus reference TRBV18 and TRBJ2-3, the full variable domain is NAGVMQNPRHLVRRRGQEARLRCSPMKGHSHVYWYRQLPEEGLKFMVYLQKENIIDESGMPKERFSAEFPKEGPSILRIQQVVRGDSAAYFCASSPPDTGTDTQYFGPGTRLTVL.

This sequence joins TRBV28 and TRBJ2-7; possible D gene TRBD1, 6 bases. The germline CDR1 and CDR2 sequences are MDHEN and SYDVKM. V was shortened by 6 bases and J by 2 bases, with 11 bases between the two germline ends. The CDR3 runs 13 residues. CDR3 sequence reads: CASRLQGPYEQYF. CDR3 coding DNA: TGTGCCAGCAGGCTACAGGGTCCCTACGAGCAGTACTTC.

J is TRBJ2-5 and V is TRBV7-2; 7 bases are shared with TRBD1. The germline V gene has CDR1 SGHTA and CDR2 FQGNSA. The V and J ends lost 3 bases and 2 bases, in that order; junction bases with no gene match: 3. The CDR3 loop spans 14 amino acids. The CDR3, as DNA: TGTGCCAGCAGCTTGGCGACAGGGCAAGAGACCCAGTACTTC. It translates to CASSLATGQETQYF.

The rearrangement uses TRBV28 and TRBJ1-2, with D perhaps TRBD1 (5 bases). V lost 3 bases and J 3 bases, leaving 14 bases between the germline ends. Germline lookup yields CDR1 MDHEN and CDR2 SYDVKM. The CDR3 runs to 15 residues. This CDR3 reads CASSLGQELYYGYTF. CDR3 sequence (DNA): TGTGCCAGCAGTTTGGGGCAGGAACTATACTATGGCTACACCTTC.

CDR3 in DNA: TGTGCCAGCAGCTTTTCAACGACAGGGGATGGTGCGGCGACCCAGTACTTC. Amino acids: CASSFSTTGDGAATQYF. The chain is built from TRBV5-4 and TRBJ2-5; the match to TRBD1 covers 8 bases. The CDR3 totals 17 residues. Per the germline V gene, CDR1 is SGHNT and CDR2 is YYREEE (reference sequence). V shed 2 bases and J 7 bases; nucleotides not matched to a gene: 16. The whole variable domain, remainder taken from reference TRBV5-4 and TRBJ2-5, is ETGVTQSPTHLIKTRGQQVTLRCSSQSGHNTVSWYQQALGQGPQFIFQYYREEENGRGNFPPRFSGLQFPNYSSELNVNALELDDSALYLCASSFSTTGDGAATQYFGPGTRLLVL.

The rearrangement uses TRBV5-6 and TRBJ2-3; 9 bases agree with TRBD2. Losses at the gene ends were 4 bases for V and 6 bases for J; bases not matched to a gene: 15. In germline, CDR1 is SGHDT, CDR2 YYEEEE. CDR3 length: 17 residues. This chain's CDR3 is CASSRPAGLADDDTQYF. The CDR3 nucleotides are TGTGCCAGCAGCCGACCCGCGGGACTAGCCGACGACGATACGCAGTATTTT.

The chain links TRBV15 to TRBJ1-3; D ambiguous. The CDR3 runs to 15 residues. CDR1 and CDR2 from the germline V gene are LNHNV and YYDKDF (reference sequence). Trimming took 5 bases from V and 2 from J, leaving 13 bases between them. The CDR3 region has the DNA TGTGCCACCAGCCCTCCAGGAGCCGCTGGAAACACCATATATTTT. Amino acid sequence: CATSPPGAAGNTIYF.

This clone has only a few counts. This chain links TRBV2 with TRBJ1-1; tentatively, D is TRBD1 (6 bases). Germline V lookup: CDR1 SNHLY, CDR2 FYNNEI. The CDR3 is made up of 12 amino acids. With 6 bases removed from V and 5 bases from J, the gap between germline ends came to 10 bases. The CDR3 region is CASSSGQTEAFF. CDR3 in DNA: TGTGCCAGCAGCTCCGGACAGACTGAAGCTTTCTTT. Full variable domain (rest looked up from reference TRBV2 and TRBJ1-1): EPEVTQTPSHQVTQMGQEVILRCVPISNHLYFYWYRQILGQKVEFLVSFYNNEISEKSEIFDDQFSVERPDGSNFTLKIRSTKLEDSAMYFCASSSGQTEAFFGQGTRLTVV.

The V gene is TRBV19, the J gene TRBJ1-5; perhaps TRBD1 as D (6 bases). V was cut by 3 bases and J by 0 bases, with 15 bases left in between. The CDR3 sequence is 17 residues long. The germline V gene encodes CDR1 LNHDA and CDR2 SQIVND (reference sequence). The CDR3 DNA follows: TGTGCCAGTAGTATCAATACCAGGGGCGGTAGCAATCAGCCCCAGCATTTT. As protein: CASSINTRGGSNQPQHF.

This clone is medium-sized in the sample. The chain combines TRBV30 with TRBJ1-5, with D uncertain. From germline, CDR1 is GTSNPN and CDR2 SVGIG (reference sequence). The CDR3 has 15 amino acids. V was trimmed by 0 bases and J by 4 bases, leaving 13 bases between them. DNA for the CDR3: TGTGCCTGGAGTGTACAAAATATAATTAATCAGCCCCAGCATTTT. This encodes CAWSVQNIINQPQHF.

The DNA of the CDR3 is TGTGCCAGCAGCCGCCACAGGGACACTGAAGCTTTCTTT. It encodes CASSRHRDTEAFF. V usage is TRBV7-3 and J usage is TRBJ1-1, with D perhaps matching TRBD1 (6 bases). The CDR3 runs to 13 residues. Germline V CDR1 and CDR2: SGHTA, FQGTGA. V gave up 5 bases and J gave up 3 bases, with 10 bases separating them.

The V call is TRBV14, the J call TRBJ1-2; no clear D. Germline lookup yields CDR1 SGHDN and CDR2 FVKESK. The CDR3 totals 13 residues. Between the trimmed V and J ends, which lost 0 bases and 8 bases, there was a span of 10 bases. CDR3 coding DNA: TGTGCCAGCAGCCAAGACGGTTACTGGGGCTACACCTTC. Encoded protein: CASSQDGYWGYTF.

The rearrangement uses TRBV27 and TRBJ1-5; D is ambiguous. Trimming took 0 bases from V and 6 from J, leaving 6 bases between them. The CDR3 consists of 13 residues. Germline CDR1 and CDR2: MNHEY and SMNVEV (reference sequence). CDR3 coding DNA: TGTGCCAGCAGTTTATCGTGGGGTCAGCCCCAGCATTTT. Translating it yields CASSLSWGQPQHF.

The sample holds one count of this clone. The chain links TRBV27 to TRBJ2-7; TRBD2 agrees at 8 bases. The CDR3 loop spans 13 amino acids. Germline V gene lookup returns CDR1 MNHEY and CDR2 SMNVEV (reference sequence). J was trimmed by 3 bases and V by 7 bases; bases with no gene match: 5. In nucleotides, the CDR3 is TGTGCCAGCAAGTCGGGACTAGGCTACGAGCAGTACTTC. Protein: CASKSGLGYEQYF.

The chain recombines TRBV30 with TRBJ2-2; D unclear. The CDR3 has 12 residues. CDR1 and CDR2 from the germline V gene are GTSNPN and SVGIG (reference sequence). V lost 2 bases, J lost 6 bases, and 7 bases lay in between. The CDR3 region has the DNA TGTGCCTGGAGTACTTCCTCCGGGGAGCTGTTTTTT. Its protein is CAWSTSSGELFF.

V usage is TRBV7-2 and J usage is TRBJ1-1; a possible D gene is TRBD1 (5 bases). CDR3 size: 15 residues. Germline values: CDR1 SGHTA, CDR2 FQGNSA. Trimming took off 0 bases at V and 3 bases at J, with 11 bases between the two ends. This CDR3 is CASSLAGAGHTEAFF. CDR3 DNA sequence: TGTGCCAGCAGCTTAGCAGGGGCAGGGCACACTGAAGCTTTCTTT.

V and J are TRBV2 and TRBJ2-3; 9 bases map to TRBD2. Germline CDR1 reads SNHLY; CDR2 reads FYNNEI. This CDR3 region has 15 residues. Losses at the gene ends were 6 bases for V and 2 bases for J; bases not matched to a gene: 6. The CDR3 nucleotides read TGTGCCAGCAGGCTGGGCGGGAGGGCCACAGATACGCAGTATTTT. Encoded protein: CASRLGGRATDTQYF.